The following is a TCR beta chain sequence with its context. Its antigen remains unknown. The data were taken from a study of breast tumors, draining lymph nodes, adjacent tissues. The CDR3 covers 17 residues. The J segment lost 9 bases and the V segment lost 1 base, leaving 6 bases of the junction unmatched. Germline CDR1 and CDR2: LNHNV and YYDKDF (reference sequence). TCRdb reanalysed the multiplex PCR reads using MiXCR and keeps one entry per CDR3 protein. The sample lists 200,000 to 300,000 distinct CDR3 sequences; around 30% were seen once. The study, taken as a whole, reports: Tumor TCR diversity was below lymph nodes but above nontumor tissue. Tumor T cell lymph node origin was a supported hypothesis, not proven. Most tumor T cells seemingly derive from lymph node, then expand in tumor.

Samples came from axillary lymph nodes draining the breast cancer. This TCR derives from a female donor with breast cancer. Some clones in this sample may be carry-over from other donors' samples. The chain is built from TRBV15 and TRBJ2-1; TRBD2 aligns across 16 bases. What was sequenced was axillary lymph node tissue. CDR3 sequence: CATSRGRGLAGGGEQFF. Written as DNA, the CDR3 is TGTGCCACCAGCAGAGGTAGGGGACTAGCGGGAGGGGGTGAGCAGTTCTTC.